This TCR beta chain was identified in a study of regulatory T cells in long-lasting Graves disease. CDR3 size: 15 residues. From germline, CDR1 is SGHRS and CDR2 YFSETQ. The V gene end was trimmed by 5 bases and the J gene end by 1 base; junction bases not matched to a gene: 4. Sequencing libraries for TCR beta were prepared with iRepertoire HTBI primers and Arm-PCR of CDR3 regions. TCRdb re-called the multiplex PCR reads through MiXCR, storing one row per CDR3 protein. The top ten hold under 20% of the sample, which has approximately 400,000 distinct CDR3 sequences, about an eighth seen once. Study-wide results and caveats: TCR diversity in persistent Graves' patients was below that of newly diagnosed ones. Persistent disease samples used TRBV28, TRBJ1-2 and TRBJ2-5 preferentially.

Time point: newly diagnosed GD, antithyroid drugs for less than 3 months. Extracted RNA from PBMCs served as the source of the TCR library. A word on this clonotype: Its antigen remains unknown.

These data were also reused for a study on T cells in Graves' hyperthyroidism and ophthalmopathy.

This clonotype was sampled from a young woman with Graves disease. The sample consisted of peripheral blood mononuclear cells (PBMCs), taken at new diagnosis, from a patient treated with antithyroid drugs. The chain joins TRBV5-1 to TRBJ1-5; 9 positions agree with TRBD1. The CDR3 loop is CASRIGTGSNQPQHF. For the CDR3, the DNA is TGCGCCAGCAGAATCGGGACAGGGAGCAATCAGCCCCAGCATTTT.